The text below deals with one T cell receptor (beta chain). Its matching antigen is unknown. Specified treatment: around 19 received Ad26.COV2.S at low or high dose, single or two shots; about 5 received placebo; per-sample allocation not given. Following the first vaccine or placebo injection, samples were taken on day 63. This Boston cohort included adults aged 18-55 years. This specimen belongs to a study of Ad26.COV2.S vaccination and SARS-CoV-2 variants. Study in general: Ad26.COV2.S shots went into the muscle once or twice, 56 days apart. General study findings and limits: While placebo recipients had lower spike-specific TCR breadth, vaccine recipients had more. Responses of spike-specific T cells (both CD8+ and CD4+) reportedly showed substantial breadth after vaccination.

The data were produced by immunoSEQ multiplex PCR, yet TCRdb's version contains in-frame clones alone and is incomplete. In the table there are about 350,000 clones, roughly 89% of which are singletons. This CDR3 region has 17 residues. V gave up 2 bases and J gave up 2 bases; unmatched junction bases: 9. Germline CDR1 and CDR2: SGHRS and YFSETQ. The clonotype originates from a person between 18 and 65 years old who received the Ad26.COV2.S COVID-19 vaccine or a placebo. The chain joins TRBV5-1 to TRBJ2-3, with 9 bases that match TRBD2. This sample comprised peripheral blood, obtained in a trial of Ad26.COV2.S vaccine versus placebo. In DNA, the CDR3 is TGCGCCAGCAGCTTAGTACTCTTAGCGGGGGCCACAGATACGCAGTATTTT. Translation: CASSLVLLAGATDTQYF.